This T cell receptor (beta chain) was sequenced for a study of metastatic and nonmetastatic thyroid tumors. Across the whole study: Comparative analysis of repertoires was undertaken across blood and tumor or nodule tissue obtained from malignant and benign thyroid patients.

None of the patients had undergone any treatment ahead of thyroid surgery. Overall study results and limits: Reportedly, malignant thyroid tumors had significantly higher TCR beta diversity than benign nodules, in blood and tumor.

Original analysis: Clinicopathological groups of papillary thyroid cancer showed CDR3 differences that were used to build a distant-metastasis classifier. TCRdb re-analyzed the PCR reads through MiXCR. The V and J calls follow TCRdb's processing rather than the paper's. The sample holds around 17,000 clones; around a third are singletons and the top ten take 9.5% to 15%. As concerns this clone: Its specificity is not known.

Germline V gene lookup returns CDR1 MNHNS and CDR2 SASEGT. The CDR3 sequence is 15 residues long. Germline trimming cut 5 bases from V and 4 bases from J; bases unmatched to any gene: 6. Sequences were obtained from tumor tissue. The chain employs TRBV6-1 and TRBJ2-7, with 12 nucleotides matching TRBD1. The TCR comes from a male donor with papillary thyroid cancer or a benign thyroid nodule (not recorded which). Some clones in this sample may be carry-over from other donors' samples. DNA of the CDR3: TGTGCCAGCAGTCAAGGGACAGGGGGCCGGTACGAGCAGTACTTC. Translating gives CASSQGTGGRYEQYF.